The clone carrying this TCR beta chain was recorded a few times. Its antigen is currently unknown. This specimen belongs to a study of post-analysis software for immune sequencing data. Whole-study findings and limits: Higher frequency in patients than in controls was seen for several TRBV segments, with TRBV5-6, TRBV5-1 and TRBV20-1 among them.

V was shortened by 6 bases and J by 4 bases, with 16 bases between the two germline ends. The CDR3 consists of 15 residues. In germline, CDR1 is SGHTA, CDR2 FQGNSA. Prepared libraries of TCR beta cDNA carried unique molecular identifiers. TCRdb itself ran the PCR reads through MiXCR, one entry per CDR3 protein. The table records about 400,000 distinct CDR3 sequences, roughly 38% of them present only once. This clonotype was obtained from a girl aged 5 to 17 with multiple sclerosis. The chain recombines TRBV7-2 with TRBJ2-1, with D tentatively TRBD1 (6 bases). Sequences were obtained from blood. The CDR3 nucleotides read TGTGCCAGCAGTAGCCCCAGGGGCGCGTACAATGAGCAGTTCTTC. Translation gives CASSSPRGAYNEQFF. The full variable domain, its missing parts supplied by reference TRBV7-2 and TRBJ2-1, is GAGVSQSPSNKVTEKGKDVELRCDPISGHTALYWYRQSLGQGLEFLIYFQGNSAPDKSGLPSDRFSAERTGGSVSTLTIQRTQQEDSAVYLCASSSPRGAYNEQFFGPGTRLTVL.